The 10 T cell receptor beta chains in this list originate from one sample, sequenced in a study of PD-1 blockade in classical Hodgkin lymphoma. Using immunoSEQ multiplex PCR, the repertoire was profiled, and TCRdb retains in-frame clones only, with some absent. The data contain roughly 18,000 clones, approximately 69% of them singletons. All the patients suffered relapse after autologous stem cell transplantation, and brentuximab vedotin exposure differed. The sample here was peripheral blood mononuclear cells (PBMCs), taken before the second cycle of nivolumab. The receptors here all came from a human donor with classical Hodgkin lymphoma.

V gene TRBV11-2 combines with J gene TRBJ2-7, with 10 bases that match TRBD2. The germline V gene encodes CDR1 SGHAT and CDR2 FQNNGV. The CDR3 loop spans 15 amino acids. V shed 4 bases and J 7 bases; nucleotides not matched to a gene: 10. In DNA, the CDR3 is TGTGCCAGCAGCTACGATTTAGCGGGAGGTCGGGAGCAGTACTTC. Encoded protein: CASSYDLAGGREQYF.

This clone showed up just a few times. The chain carries TRBV14 and TRBJ1-2; D perhaps matches TRBD1 (6 bases). CDR3 length equals 14 residues. Germline assignment: CDR1 SGHDN and CDR2 FVKESK. Trimming removed 4 bases at V and 4 bases at J, with 13 bases between. CDR3 in DNA: TGTGCCAGCAGCCGAGTAGACAGGATCTATGGCTACACCTTC. Encoded protein: CASSRVDRIYGYTF.

The chain is built from TRBV5-6 and TRBJ1-2; D gene unclear. V was cut by 3 bases and J by 6 bases, with 12 bases left in between. CDR3 length: 13 residues. Germline V gene lookup returns CDR1 SGHDT and CDR2 YYEEEE. CDR3: CASSSGPPDGYTF. In nucleotides, the CDR3 is TGTGCCAGCAGCTCCGGCCCCCCGGATGGCTACACCTTC.

The chain couples TRBV29-1 to TRBJ2-7; 11 nucleotides align to TRBD1. The CDR3 contains 14 residues. Germline V gene data show CDR1 as SQVTM and CDR2 as ANQGSEA. J lost 4 bases, V lost 4 bases, and 6 bases had no gene match. The CDR3 loop is CSVAGDRGVYEQYF. DNA for the CDR3: TGCAGCGTTGCAGGGGACAGGGGGGTGTACGAGCAGTACTTC.

The V call is TRBV5-1, the J call TRBJ2-1; a weak D match, TRBD1 (5 bases). Germline V gives CDR1 SGHRS, CDR2 YFSETQ. The CDR3 has 13 amino acids. V was clipped by 1 base and J by 8 bases, with 10 bases between them. CDR3 sequence reads: CASSLSTGYEQFF. CDR3 coding DNA: TGCGCCAGCAGCTTGTCCACAGGTTATGAGCAGTTCTTC.

There are a few counts of this clone. The chain recombines TRBV5-1 with TRBJ2-7; D is possibly TRBD1 (5 bases). This CDR3 spans 14 amino acids. The germline V gene has CDR1 SGHRS and CDR2 YFSETQ. V lost 4 bases and J lost 5, with 16 bases in between. CDR3 residues: CASSQGPGNHEQYF. For the CDR3, the DNA is TGCGCCAGCAGCCAGGGTCCAGGGAACCACGAGCAGTACTTC.

The V call is TRBV6-5, the J call TRBJ1-6; 8 bases map to TRBD1. In germline, CDR1 is MNHEY, CDR2 SVGAGI. V lost 6 bases, J lost 7 bases, and 8 bases stayed unmatched. There are 15 residues in the CDR3. CDR3 sequence (DNA): TGTGCCAGCAGGCTTCAGACAGGGGACAATTCACCCCTCCACTTT. Its translation is CASRLQTGDNSPLHF.

The chain has TRBV6-1 and TRBJ1-4, with a weak D call TRBD1 (6 bases). This CDR3 region has 15 residues. Germline-derived CDR1 and CDR2 are MNHNS and SASEGT. Trimming pared 6 bases from V and 7 bases from J, leaving 18 bases between. The DNA of the CDR3 is TGTGCCAGCAGGGGCCAAGGGGGGAGTGGTGAAAAACTGTTTTTT. Translating gives CASRGQGGSGEKLFF.

This chain uses TRBV19 with TRBJ2-2; TRBD1 matches at 9 bases. Losses at the gene ends were 6 bases for V and 3 bases for J; bases not matched to a gene: 2. There are 14 residues in the CDR3. The germline V gene encodes CDR1 LNHDA and CDR2 SQIVND (reference sequence). CDR3 sequence (DNA): TGTGCCAGTAGGAGACAGGGGGACACCGGGGAGCTGTTTTTT. It specifies CASRRQGDTGELFF. The complete variable domain, with remaining parts taken from reference TRBV19 and TRBJ2-2, reads DGGITQSPKYLFRKEGQNVTLSCEQNLNHDAMYWYRQDPGQGLRLIYYSQIVNDFQKGDIAEGYSVSREKKESFPLTVTSAQKNPTAFYLCASRRQGDTGELFFGEGSRLTVL.

This clone turned up a few times. This rearrangement joins TRBV6-6 to TRBJ1-2; TRBD1 aligns across 10 bases. This CDR3 region has 14 residues. V shed 6 bases, J shed 2 bases, and the junction held 3 bases outside the gene matches. Germline V gives CDR1 MNHNY, CDR2 SVGAGI (reference sequence). CDR3 region: CASSQGQGNYGYTF. CDR3 nucleotide sequence: TGTGCCAGCAGCCAGGGACAGGGGAACTATGGCTACACCTTC.